This entry is about one T cell receptor (beta chain). Profiling relied on immunoSEQ multiplex PCR, and the TCRdb table lists in-frame clones only, not all of them. In the table there are fewer than 200,000 clones, under 90% of which are singletons. This record belongs to a study of blood T cell repertoires in COVID-19. The CDR3 totals 11 residues. This chain uses TRBV21-1 with TRBJ2-7; TRBD1 reflects the table's D call only, with no check against the DNA. TRBV21-1 has pseudogene status. Sequencing used peripheral blood. The sequence derives from a human donor in a cohort sampled during active COVID-19. The CDR3 sequence: CASSKPGQGFF. The CDR3 DNA reads as TGTGCCAGCAGCAAACCGGGACAGGGTTTCTTC.